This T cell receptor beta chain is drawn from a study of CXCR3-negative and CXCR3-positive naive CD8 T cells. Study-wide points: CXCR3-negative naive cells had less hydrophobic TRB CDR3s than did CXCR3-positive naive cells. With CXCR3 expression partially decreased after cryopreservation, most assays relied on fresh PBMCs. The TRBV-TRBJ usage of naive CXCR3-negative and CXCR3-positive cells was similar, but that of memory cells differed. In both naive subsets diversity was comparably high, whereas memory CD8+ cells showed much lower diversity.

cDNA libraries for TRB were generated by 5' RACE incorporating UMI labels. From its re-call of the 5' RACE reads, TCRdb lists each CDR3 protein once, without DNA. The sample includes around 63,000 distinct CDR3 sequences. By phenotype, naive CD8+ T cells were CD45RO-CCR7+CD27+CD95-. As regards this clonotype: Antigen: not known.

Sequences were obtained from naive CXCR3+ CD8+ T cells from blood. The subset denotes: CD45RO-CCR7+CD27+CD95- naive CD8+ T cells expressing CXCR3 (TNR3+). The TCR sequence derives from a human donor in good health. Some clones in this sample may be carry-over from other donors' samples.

Here the CDR3 reads CSVEVTSGRNGYEQYF. The chain combines TRBV29-1 with TRBJ2-7; the TCRdb call, TRBD2, lacks DNA for checking. The CDR3 length is 16 residues. Looked up from germline, CDR1 is SQVTM and CDR2 is ANQGSEA.